The 30 T cell receptor beta chains presented below share a single source sample, sequenced in a study of OX40 agonist ivuxolimab in advanced cancers. The library was obtained by the immunoSEQ multiplex PCR assay. TCRdb took over this immuneACCESS table, retaining in-frame rearrangements with V and J assigned. Such tables are incomplete; in checked studies, under half of the missing clones stem from an unresolved V gene, and the remainder is unexplained. A total of tens of thousands of clones appear in this sample, 82% of them only once. The ten largest account for more than 1.5% of the sample. The sample was CD4+ or CD8+ T cells sorted from blood, taken in a trial of the OX40 agonist ivuxolimab. Receptors originate from an adult with an advanced solid tumor such as melanoma, head and neck, liver or kidney cancer.

J is TRBJ1-1 and V is TRBV6-1, with D possibly TRBD1 on 6 matching bases. This CDR3 has 15 amino acids. V was clipped by 0 bases and J by 4 bases, with 12 bases between them. Germline V lookup: CDR1 MNHNS, CDR2 SASEGT. CDR3 sequence: CASSEALGGGTEAFF. As DNA, the CDR3 is TGTGCCAGCAGTGAAGCGTTGGGGGGCGGCACTGAAGCTTTCTTT.

V is TRBV27 and J is TRBJ2-2, with 8 bases fitting TRBD2. CDR1 is MNHEY, CDR2 SMNVEV, per germline (reference sequence). The V segment lost 2 bases and the J segment 5 bases; nucleotides outside the gene matches: 16. The CDR3 is made up of 19 amino acids. In DNA form, the CDR3 reads TGTGCCAGCAGTTTAGGTGGGGGTAGCGGGGTATCTAGGACCGGGGAGCTGTTTTTT. The encoded protein is CASSLGGGSGVSRTGELFF.

V usage is TRBV7-9 and J usage is TRBJ1-2; D is unclear. V was clipped by 5 bases and J by 0 bases, with 19 bases between them. The CDR3 spans 17 residues. Germline values: CDR1 SEHNR, CDR2 FQNEAQ (reference sequence). The CDR3 here is CASSPRPGRATNYGYTF. The DNA of the CDR3 is TGTGCCAGCAGCCCCCGCCCAGGCCGAGCTACTAACTATGGCTACACCTTC.

The chain employs TRBV5-1 and TRBJ1-4; D is possibly TRBD1 (5 bases). The length of the CDR3 is 15 residues. Trimming stripped 4 bases from V and 4 bases from J, with 14 bases between. Germline V gene sequence: CDR1 SGHRS, CDR2 YFSETQ. CDR3 loop: CASSPGRLNNEKLFF. The CDR3 DNA reads TGCGCCAGCAGCCCGGGACGGCTAAATAATGAAAAACTGTTTTTT.

This chain connects TRBV5-1 to TRBJ2-2; 10 bases fit TRBD2. CDR1 is SGHRS and CDR2 is YFSETQ in the germline V gene. The CDR3 extends over 18 amino acids. The junction had 9 bases not matched to a gene; V was cut back by 1 base and J by 3 bases. The CDR3, as DNA: TGCGCCAGCAGCTTGCAGCGGGGGGGCCTCTACGACACCGGGGAGCTGTTTTTT. This sequence encodes CASSLQRGGLYDTGELFF.

V is TRBV4-1 and J is TRBJ1-2; D is unresolved. The V gene's germline CDR1 is MGHRA and CDR2 YSYEKL. Trimming took 1 base from V and 8 from J, leaving 5 bases between them. The CDR3 totals 11 residues. The CDR3 DNA sequence: TGCGCCAGCAGCCAAGCCGGGGGCTACACCTTC. Amino acids: CASSQAGGYTF.

This chain uses TRBV5-1 with TRBJ2-5, with 9 nucleotides matching TRBD2. CDR1 SGHRS and CDR2 YFSETQ come from the germline V gene. V gave up 1 base and J gave up 4 bases; unmatched junction bases: 11. The CDR3 contains 17 residues. The CDR3 loop is CASSLWIQAGGPETQYF. The CDR3 nucleotides read TGCGCCAGCAGCTTGTGGATCCAAGCGGGGGGCCCAGAGACCCAGTACTTC.

This clone was recorded once. This chain links TRBV7-9 with TRBJ2-5; 7 nucleotides align to TRBD2. Trimming took 6 bases from V and 5 from J; bases not matched to a gene: 9. This CDR3 is built from 14 residues. Germline CDR1 reads SEHNR; CDR2 reads FQNEAQ (reference sequence). CDR3 DNA sequence: TGTGCCAGCAGGAAGACTAGCCGCCTGGAGACCCAGTACTTC. Protein product: CASRKTSRLETQYF.

The J gene is TRBJ1-2, the V gene TRBV11-2; D not certain. Trimming left V 0 bases short and J 2 bases short, with 7 bases between. The CDR3 extends over 14 amino acids. Per the germline V gene, CDR1 is SGHAT and CDR2 is FQNNGV. CDR3 in amino acids: CASSLDAANYGYTF. As DNA, the CDR3 is TGTGCCAGCAGCTTAGACGCGGCCAACTATGGCTACACCTTC.

This clone has a single count. CDR3 sequence reads: CASSFGGTYNEQFF. CDR3 DNA sequence: TGTGCCAGCAGTTTCGGGGGTACCTACAATGAGCAGTTCTTC. The rearrangement joins TRBV27 to TRBJ2-1; tentative D call: TRBD2 (6 bases). The germline gives CDR1 MNHEY, CDR2 SMNVEV (reference sequence). Trimming stripped 3 bases from V and 2 bases from J, with 8 bases between. The CDR3 loop spans 14 amino acids.

This sequence joins TRBV5-4 and TRBJ2-7, with TRBD2 as a possible D gene (6 bases). The CDR3 is 15 amino acids. Germline-derived CDR1 and CDR2 are SGHNT and YYREEE (reference sequence). V lost 0 bases, J lost 3 bases, and 13 bases lay in between. The CDR3 sequence is CASSLGRGTGYEQYF. In DNA form, the CDR3 reads TGTGCCAGCAGCTTGGGGAGGGGAACGGGCTACGAGCAGTACTTC.

The V call is TRBV7-2, the J call TRBJ2-1, with unresolved D. V was pared by 4 bases and J by 6 bases, with 7 bases between. Germline V gene data show CDR1 as SGHTA and CDR2 as FQGNSA. The length of the CDR3 is 12 residues. The CDR3 protein is CASSSTVNEQFF. CDR3 nucleotides: TGTGCCAGCAGCTCTACAGTCAATGAGCAGTTCTTC.

This sequence joins TRBV28 and TRBJ1-1; 7 bases align to TRBD1. Looked up from germline, CDR1 is MDHEN and CDR2 is SYDVKM. The CDR3 runs 14 residues. J lost 5 bases, V lost 2 bases, and 5 bases had no gene match. In nucleotides, the CDR3 is TGTGCCAGCAGTTTAGGAGGGGGCGGGACTGAAGCTTTCTTT. This codes for CASSLGGGGTEAFF. Filled out from reference TRBV28 and TRBJ1-1, the complete variable domain reads DVKVTQSSRYLVKRTGEKVFLECVQDMDHENMFWYRQDPGLGLRLIYFSYDVKMKEKGDIPEGYSVSREKKERFSLILESASTNQTSMYLCASSLGGGGTEAFFGQGTRLTVV.

This clone was picked up one time. V gene TRBV7-9 combines with J gene TRBJ1-1; D is possibly TRBD1 (6 bases). Germline values: CDR1 SEHNR, CDR2 FQNEAQ (reference sequence). This CDR3 contains 14 residues. Trimming left V 5 bases short and J 0 bases short, with 10 bases between. The CDR3 loop is CASSQDRLNTEAFF. CDR3 DNA sequence: TGTGCCAGCAGCCAGGACAGATTGAACACTGAAGCTTTCTTT.

This chain joins TRBV5-6 and TRBJ1-2; 9 positions agree with TRBD1. This CDR3 comprises 14 residues. With 2 bases clipped from V and 4 bases from J, the junction kept 3 bases outside the gene matches. Germline assignment: CDR1 SGHDT and CDR2 YYEEEE. As DNA, the CDR3 is TGTGCCAGCAGCTTAGACAGGGGGTCCTATGGCTACACCTTC. Its protein product is CASSLDRGSYGYTF.

The chain recombines TRBV2 with TRBJ1-1; 9 bases are shared with TRBD1. V dropped 8 bases and J dropped 8; count of bases not matched to a gene: 18. Germline CDR1 is SNHLY and CDR2 is FYNNEI. The CDR3 runs 16 residues. The CDR3 loop reads CASDRPGQGAQGEAFF. CDR3 DNA sequence: TGTGCCAGCGATCGTCCGGGACAGGGAGCCCAAGGAGAAGCTTTCTTT.

This chain joins TRBV14 and TRBJ1-1; TRBD1 might be the D (5 bases). CDR1 SGHDN and CDR2 FVKESK come from the germline V gene. This CDR3 is built from 15 residues. V was shortened by 2 bases and J by 2 bases, with 12 bases between the two germline ends. This chain's CDR3 is CASSQPGRRNTEAFF. The CDR3 nucleotides read TGTGCCAGCAGCCAACCGGGACGAAGAAACACTGAAGCTTTCTTT.

With respect to this clone: This specimen includes other DNA sequences encoding the same CDR3. The chain joins TRBV5-1 to TRBJ2-2; 8 bases agree with TRBD2. This CDR3 region has 16 residues. In germline, CDR1 is SGHRS, CDR2 YFSETQ. V was pared by 3 bases and J by 7 bases, with 11 bases of the junction left unmatched. CDR3 nucleotide sequence: TGCGCCAGCAGCTCTTCACCACTCGCGGGGGGCGGGGAGCTGTTTTTT. The encoded protein is CASSSSPLAGGGELFF.

The chain joins TRBV9 to TRBJ2-3, with TRBD1 matching 7 bases. Looked up from germline, CDR1 is SGDLS and CDR2 is YYNGEE. V shed 4 bases and J 7 bases; nucleotides not matched to a gene: 12. The CDR3 totals 15 residues. The CDR3 nucleotides are TGTGCCAGCAGCCCAGAGGGGGACAGTCTGAATACGCAGTATTTT. This gives the protein CASSPEGDSLNTQYF. Based on the CDR3 plus reference TRBV9 and TRBJ2-3, the full variable domain is DSGVTQTPKHLITATGQRVTLRCSPRSGDLSVYWYQQSLDQGLQFLIQYYNGEERAKGNILERFSAQQFPDLHSELNLSSLELGDSALYFCASSPEGDSLNTQYFGPGTRLTVL.

This clone was seen a handful of times. The chain couples TRBV10-3 to TRBJ1-6, with D unresolved. Germline CDR1 ENHRY, CDR2 SYGVKD. This CDR3 is built from 15 residues. The ends were cut back, 4 bases at V and 0 bases at J, with 7 bases in the middle. In DNA form, the CDR3 reads TGTGCCATCAGTGCGACCAGCTCCTATAATTCACCCCTCCACTTT. It translates to CAISATSSYNSPLHF.

V usage is TRBV5-4 and J usage is TRBJ2-7, with D possibly being TRBD2 (5 bases). The CDR3 sequence is 16 residues long. V gave up 4 bases and J gave up 0 bases, with 17 bases separating them. Germline CDR1 reads SGHNT; CDR2 reads YYREEE (reference sequence). The CDR3 DNA follows: TGTGCCAGCAGCCCCCAAGGCGGGTCTTCCTCCTACGAGCAGTACTTC. It codes for CASSPQGGSSSYEQYF.

The chain uses TRBV5-5 and TRBJ1-6, with TRBD1 as a possible D gene (6 bases). V was shortened by 4 bases and J by 10 bases, with 18 bases between the two germline ends. Germline CDR1 is SGHKS and CDR2 is YYEKEE (reference sequence). This CDR3 has 15 residues. CDR3: CASSVTPGAGSPLHF. For the CDR3, the DNA is TGTGCCAGCAGCGTTACCCCGGGGGCAGGATCACCCCTCCACTTT.

The chain couples TRBV23-1 to TRBJ2-7; TRBD2 agrees at 7 bases. TRBV23-1 belongs to the ORF category, with a function that is uncertain. The V and J ends lost 6 bases and 7 bases, in that order; junction bases with no gene match: 27. The CDR3 length is 19 residues. CDR3 DNA sequence: TGCGCCAGCAGCCGCCCACCCCCCGGTTCCGTAGTTGGCGGGGGTGAGCAGTACTTC. Translating it yields CASSRPPPGSVVGGGEQYF.

The chain links TRBV30 to TRBJ1-1; 9 nucleotides align to TRBD1. This CDR3 region has 14 residues. Germline V gene data show CDR1 as GTSNPN and CDR2 as SVGIG (reference sequence). The junction had 8 bases not matched to a gene; V was cut back by 5 bases and J by 4 bases. CDR3 protein: CAWRTLTGGTEAFF. The CDR3 nucleotides are TGTGCCTGGCGGACGCTGACAGGGGGCACTGAAGCTTTCTTT.

This rearrangement joins TRBV9 to TRBJ2-1; 11 nucleotides line up with TRBD2. CDR3 size: 16 residues. V lost 4 bases, J lost 9 bases, and 12 bases stayed unmatched. Per germline, CDR1 SGDLS and CDR2 YYNGEE. The CDR3 nucleotides read TGTGCCAGCAGCCCCCGTGGTAGCGGGGGGGCCGGTGAGCAGTTCTTC. Translated, it gives CASSPRGSGGAGEQFF.

The chain carries TRBV18 and TRBJ1-3; D is uncertain. The V and J ends lost 0 bases and 2 bases respectively, with 8 bases between them. Germline assignment: CDR1 KGHSH and CDR2 LQKENI. The CDR3 extends over 15 amino acids. The CDR3 is CASSPPRVTGNTIYF. The DNA for the CDR3 is TGTGCCAGCTCACCACCGAGAGTTACTGGAAACACCATATATTTT.

The gene calls are TRBV5-1 and TRBJ1-2; perhaps TRBD1 as D (6 bases). The V and J ends lost 2 bases and 9 bases respectively, with 14 bases between them. Per germline, CDR1 SGHRS and CDR2 YFSETQ. The CDR3 is 13 residues long. CDR3 in DNA: TGCGCCAGCAGCTTAGGACAGAACGTCCGCTACACCTTC. It codes for CASSLGQNVRYTF. The full variable domain, its missing parts supplied by reference TRBV5-1 and TRBJ1-2, is KAGVTQTPRYLIKTRGQQVTLSCSPISGHRSVSWYQQTPGQGLQFLFEYFSETQRNKGNFPGRFSGRQFSNSRSEMNVSTLELGDSALYLCASSLGQNVRYTFGSGTRLTVV.

The chain is built from TRBV5-8 and TRBJ2-1; D unclear. The CDR3 runs 10 residues. V was shortened by 2 bases and J by 15 bases, with 9 bases between the two germline ends. From germline, CDR1 is SGHTS and CDR2 YDEGEE. CDR3 protein: CASSFLVAFF. CDR3 in DNA: TGTGCCAGCAGCTTTCTAGTCGCGTTCTTC.

This clone appeared a few times. The gene calls are TRBV4-2 and TRBJ1-6, with 7 bases matching TRBD1. Germline loops: CDR1 LGHNA, CDR2 YNFKEQ. The trim removed 4 bases at V and 7 bases at J, leaving 4 bases unmatched. The CDR3 runs 14 residues. The CDR3 sequence is CASSPGTANSPLHF. CDR3 nucleotide sequence: TGTGCCAGCAGCCCCGGGACAGCCAATTCACCCCTCCACTTT.

This chain uses TRBV19 with TRBJ1-2; D unclear. This CDR3 comprises 14 residues. V was shortened by 1 base and J by 1 base, with 7 bases between the two germline ends. CDR1 and CDR2 (germline): LNHDA, SQIVND (reference sequence). The CDR3 sequence: CASSIGFSNYGYTF. The DNA for the CDR3 is TGTGCCAGTAGTATAGGTTTCAGTAACTATGGCTACACCTTC.